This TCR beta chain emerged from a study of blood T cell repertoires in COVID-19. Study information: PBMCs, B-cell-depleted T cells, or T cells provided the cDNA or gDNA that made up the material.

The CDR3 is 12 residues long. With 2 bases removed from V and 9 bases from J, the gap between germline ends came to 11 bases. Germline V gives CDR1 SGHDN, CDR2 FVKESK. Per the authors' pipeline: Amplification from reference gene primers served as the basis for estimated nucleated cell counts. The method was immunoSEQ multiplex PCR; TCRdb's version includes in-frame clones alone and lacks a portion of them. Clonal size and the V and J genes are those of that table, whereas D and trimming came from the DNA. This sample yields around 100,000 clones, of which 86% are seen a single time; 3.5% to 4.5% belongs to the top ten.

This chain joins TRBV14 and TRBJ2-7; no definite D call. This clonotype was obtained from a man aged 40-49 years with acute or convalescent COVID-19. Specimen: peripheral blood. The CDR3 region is CASSQPVGVQYF. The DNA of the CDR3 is TGTGCCAGCAGCCAACCCGTAGGAGTGCAGTACTTC.